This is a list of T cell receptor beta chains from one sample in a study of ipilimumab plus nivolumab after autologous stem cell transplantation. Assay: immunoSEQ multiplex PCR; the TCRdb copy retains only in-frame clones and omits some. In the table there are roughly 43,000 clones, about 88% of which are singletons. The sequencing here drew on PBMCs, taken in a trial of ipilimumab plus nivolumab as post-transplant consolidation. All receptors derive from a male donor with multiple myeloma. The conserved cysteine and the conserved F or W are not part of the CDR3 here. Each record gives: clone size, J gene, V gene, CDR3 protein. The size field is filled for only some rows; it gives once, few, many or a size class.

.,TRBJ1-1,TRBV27,ASSLWGMNTEAF
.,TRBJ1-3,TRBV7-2,ASSKGGSLSGNTIY
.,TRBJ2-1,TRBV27,ASSLKAGATYNEQF
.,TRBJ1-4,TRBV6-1,ASSRGSEKLF
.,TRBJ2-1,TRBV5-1,ASSATSSSYNEQF
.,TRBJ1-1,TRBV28,ASRSGGRTEAF
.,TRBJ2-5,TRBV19,ASRRWWDNQETQY
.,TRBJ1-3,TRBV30,AWLKKSSGNTIY
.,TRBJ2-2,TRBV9,ASSVVGSGSSGELF
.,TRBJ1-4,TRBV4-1,ASSQGRGANEKLF
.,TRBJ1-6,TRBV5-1,ASSPLEVSGNSPLH
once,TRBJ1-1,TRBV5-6,ASSLVTMRTVNTEAF
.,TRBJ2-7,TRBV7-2,ASSLLAGAYEQY
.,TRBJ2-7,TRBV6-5,ASTPREAYEQY
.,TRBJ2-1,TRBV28,ASSLFTGGPSNEQF
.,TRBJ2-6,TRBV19,ASEWTSGANVLT
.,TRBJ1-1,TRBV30,AWSGDPRTEAF
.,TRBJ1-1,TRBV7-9,ASSFGQMNTEAF
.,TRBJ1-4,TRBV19,ASGPEKLF
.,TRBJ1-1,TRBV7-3,ASTQGQSNTEAF
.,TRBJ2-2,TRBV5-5,ASSLVPTGELF
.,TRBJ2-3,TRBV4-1,ASSQSGGVVTTDTQY
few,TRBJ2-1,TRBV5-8,ASSLNGASFNEQF
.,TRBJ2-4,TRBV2,ASSEELAGAKNIQY
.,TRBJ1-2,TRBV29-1,SVDSPDRVKGYT
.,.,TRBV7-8,ASSLAERYEQY
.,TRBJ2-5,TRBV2,ASSAETGVETQY
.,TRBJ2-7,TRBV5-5,ASNRAPYEQY
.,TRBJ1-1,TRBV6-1,ASRLRGLGTEAF
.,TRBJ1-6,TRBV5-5,ASSEVGDSPLH
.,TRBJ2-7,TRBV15,ATSRDRKFSHSYEQY
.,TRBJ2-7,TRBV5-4,ASSLGARVSYEQY
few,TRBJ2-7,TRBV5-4,ASSLDSRTGDEQY
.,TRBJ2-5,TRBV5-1,ASSLAGTGRETQY
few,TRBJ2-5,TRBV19,ASSPRGRETQY
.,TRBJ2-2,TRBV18,ASSRTENTGELF
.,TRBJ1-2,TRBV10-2,ASRSGQGEEGYT
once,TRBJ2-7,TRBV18,ASSPRGSGDAYEQY
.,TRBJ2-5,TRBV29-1,SVEDLGETQY
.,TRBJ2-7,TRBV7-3,ASSLMREKAYEQY
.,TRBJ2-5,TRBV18,ASRTSGLGETQY
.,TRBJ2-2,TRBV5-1,ATFGDTPNTGELF
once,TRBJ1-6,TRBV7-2,ASSLAIDRSNSPLH
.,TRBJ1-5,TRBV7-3,ASSSSGGANQPQH
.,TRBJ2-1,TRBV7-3,ASSPGTSGSNEQF
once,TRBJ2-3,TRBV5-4,ASSLEDTQY
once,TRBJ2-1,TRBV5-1,ASSPAENNEQF
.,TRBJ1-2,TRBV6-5,ASRPGQGPGYT
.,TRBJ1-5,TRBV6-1,ASILGTHRGQPQH
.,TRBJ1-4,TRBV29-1,SVNPTGGGEKLF
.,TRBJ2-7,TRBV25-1,ASRQGRYEQY
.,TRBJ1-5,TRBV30,AWSESTGEQPQH
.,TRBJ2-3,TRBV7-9,ASSLRRTGLSDTQY
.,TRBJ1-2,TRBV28,ASRRTGQAYGYT
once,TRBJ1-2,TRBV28,ASSFGGTYYGYT